Following are 5 T cell receptor beta chains from one sample sequenced in a study of human T cells and chemical hapten exposure. TCRdb reanalysed the RACE reads using MiXCR and keeps one entry per CDR3 protein. The repertoire holds roughly 260,000 distinct CDR3 sequences, 7.5% to 9% seen once, with 2% to 2.5% in the top ten. The time point denotes: pre-sensitization, week 0. Treatment defined: therapeutic diphenylcyclopropenone sensitization with weekly scalp DPC. The starting material was whole blood, obtained in connection with sensitization to the hapten diphenylcyclopropenone (DPC). The receptors stem from a middle-aged woman with alopecia areata. Some clones in this sample may be carry-over from other donors' samples.

This clonotype was counted between two and nine times. CDR3 sequence: CATSDLGTGSTDTQYF. The CDR3 DNA reads as TGTGCCACCAGTGATTTGGGGACAGGCTCCACAGATACGCAGTATTTT. V usage is TRBV24-1 and J usage is TRBJ2-3, with 8 bases that match TRBD1. J was trimmed by 2 bases and V by 0 bases; bases with no gene match: 3. Germline loops: CDR1 KGHDR, CDR2 SFDVKD. The CDR3 totals 16 residues.

In this sample, this clonotype turned up a few times. The chain has TRBV2 and TRBJ2-1; 8 nucleotides align to TRBD2. Germline V gene lookup returns CDR1 SNHLY and CDR2 FYNNEI. After removal of 6 bases from V and 6 bases from J, the junction contained 7 bases not matched to a gene. The CDR3 is 14 amino acids. The DNA for the CDR3 is TGTGCCAGCAGCTTCGGGAGGGCCGGCAATGAGCAGTTCTTC. It encodes CASSFGRAGNEQFF.

In its sample, this clonotype was seen a few times. This chain links TRBV29-1 with TRBJ2-4; D is unresolved. The V gene's germline CDR1 is SQVTM and CDR2 ANQGSEA. Trimming stripped 0 bases from V and 3 bases from J, with 6 bases between. There are 13 residues in the CDR3. CDR3 coding DNA: TGCAGCGTTGAAGATCCTCTCAAAAACATTCAGTACTTC. This sequence encodes CSVEDPLKNIQYF.

This clonotype was counted a few times. The V and J genes are TRBV2 and TRBJ2-1; tentatively, D is TRBD2 (6 bases). The CDR3 covers 14 residues. With 2 bases removed from V and 6 bases from J, the gap between germline ends came to 11 bases. Germline CDR1 reads SNHLY; CDR2 reads FYNNEI. The CDR3 sequence: CASSEITSINEQFF. The CDR3 bases are TGTGCCAGCAGTGAAATCACTAGCATCAATGAGCAGTTCTTC.

The genes are TRBV12-3 or TRBV12-4 and TRBJ1-1; possible D gene TRBD1, 5 bases. Trimming removed 5 bases from V and 6 bases from J, with 13 bases in between. The CDR3 spans 13 residues. CDR3 in amino acids: CASSGGDPAEAFF. CDR3 DNA: TGTGCCAGCAGTGGGGGGGACCCCGCTGAAGCTTTCTTT.